What follows are 19 T cell receptor beta chains derived from one specimen sequenced in a study of shared clonotypes between healthy human individuals. The table came from immunoSEQ multiplex PCR; TCRdb's copy has only in-frame clones and leaves some out. This sample has a few million clones, with 85% to 95% found just once. The sample comprised naive CD4+ T cells from PBMCs. As to subset: CD45RA+ positively selected. These receptors all come from a man aged 18 to 29 in good health. Some clones in this sample may be carry-over from other donors' samples.

This clone was detected only once. The chain combines TRBV5-1 with TRBJ2-7; perhaps TRBD1 as D (6 bases). Trimming pared 1 base from V and 5 bases from J, leaving 16 bases between. The CDR3 consists of 15 residues. The V gene's germline CDR1 is SGHRS and CDR2 YFSETQ. CDR3 in amino acids: CASSLIGQSIHEQYF. The CDR3 DNA reads TGCGCCAGCAGCTTGATTGGACAGAGTATCCACGAGCAGTACTTC.

The chain employs TRBV9 and TRBJ1-3; D gene uncertain. V was trimmed by 5 bases and J by 2 bases, leaving 8 bases between them. Germline assignment: CDR1 SGDLS and CDR2 YYNGEE. The CDR3 has 13 amino acids. CDR3 DNA sequence: TGTGCCAGCAGTTATGGGACTGGAAACACCATATATTTT. It encodes CASSYGTGNTIYF.

The chain is built from TRBV27 and TRBJ2-7; 10 bases are a match to TRBD1. V lost 5 bases and J lost 5; bases outside the gene matches: 12. The CDR3 has 16 amino acids. Germline loops: CDR1 MNHEY, CDR2 SMNVEV (reference sequence). CDR3 in amino acids: CASSPISGTGVNEQYF. Here the CDR3 DNA reads TGTGCCAGCAGTCCTATTTCAGGGACAGGGGTTAACGAGCAGTACTTC.

This chain uses TRBV13 with TRBJ2-1; tentatively, D is TRBD2 (6 bases). The V and J ends lost 4 bases and 1 base respectively, with 11 bases between them. CDR1 is PRHDT, CDR2 FYEKMQ, per germline (reference sequence). The CDR3 has 15 residues. The CDR3 DNA sequence: TGTGCCAGCAGCTCGGTGGGGAGGTCCTACAATGAGCAGTTCTTC. The encoded protein is CASSSVGRSYNEQFF.

This chain connects TRBV2 to TRBJ2-7, with D unclear. Germline V CDR1 and CDR2: SNHLY, FYNNEI. V was pared by 6 bases and J by 0 bases, with 12 bases between. The CDR3 is 14 amino acids. The CDR3 sequence: CASRYGGDSYEQYF. CDR3 coding DNA: TGTGCCAGCAGATATGGCGGCGACTCCTACGAGCAGTACTTC. Looking up the rest from reference TRBV2 and TRBJ2-7 gives the full variable domain: EPEVTQTPSHQVTQMGQEVILRCVPISNHLYFYWYRQILGQKVEFLVSFYNNEISEKSEIFDDQFSVERPDGSNFTLKIRSTKLEDSAMYFCASRYGGDSYEQYFGPGTRLTVT.

CDR3 amino acids: CASRCTSGSTDTQYF. In nucleotides, the CDR3 is TGTGCCAGCAGATGCACTAGCGGGAGCACAGATACGCAGTATTTT. The genes are TRBV6-5 and TRBJ2-3, with TRBD2 matching over 9 bases. There are 15 residues in the CDR3. The V and J ends lost 6 bases and 0 bases, in that order; junction bases with no gene match: 4. Germline loops: CDR1 MNHEY, CDR2 SVGAGI.

This clone was seen a handful of times. V and J are TRBV5-1 and TRBJ1-1; 9 bases map to TRBD1. This CDR3 comprises 17 residues. V lost 5 bases, J lost 6 bases, and 17 bases stayed unmatched. Germline loops: CDR1 SGHRS, CDR2 YFSETQ. Written as DNA, the CDR3 is TGCGCCAGCAGGTCCCGGACAGGGGTCCGGGTAAATCCTGAAGCTTTCTTT. This codes for CASRSRTGVRVNPEAFF.

The gene calls are TRBV28 and TRBJ1-1, with no clear D. CDR1 MDHEN and CDR2 SYDVKM come from the germline V gene. V was pared by 3 bases and J by 9 bases, with 17 bases between. The CDR3 is 14 residues long. Here the CDR3 DNA reads TGTGCCAGCAGTTTTGGGGAAAAGATACGAAAAGCTTTCTTT. Its protein is CASSFGEKIRKAFF.

V usage is TRBV30 and J usage is TRBJ1-2; TRBD1 is a possible D gene (5 bases). In germline, CDR1 is GTSNPN, CDR2 SVGIG (reference sequence). V was clipped by 4 bases and J by 4 bases, with 13 bases between them. This CDR3 spans 13 amino acids. This chain's CDR3 is CAWTPGLLYGYTF. As DNA, the CDR3 is TGTGCCTGGACCCCGGGACTACTCTATGGCTACACCTTC.

DNA for the CDR3: TGCGCCAGCAGCAGGGGGGTCGATAGCAATCAGCCCCAGCATTTT. It yields the protein CASSRGVDSNQPQHF. This chain joins TRBV5-1 and TRBJ1-5; possible D gene TRBD1, 6 bases. The germline V gene encodes CDR1 SGHRS and CDR2 YFSETQ. V gave up 4 bases and J gave up 0 bases, with 11 bases separating them. The CDR3 is made up of 15 amino acids.

V is TRBV6-1 and J is TRBJ2-1; TRBD2 is a possible D gene (6 bases). CDR1 and CDR2 from the germline V gene are MNHNS and SASEGT. This CDR3 contains 14 residues. Trimming stripped 8 bases from V and 7 bases from J, with 18 bases between. CDR3 nucleotide sequence: TGTGCCAGCCCGCGGGATGGGTGGCTGAATGAGCAGTTCTTC. Its protein product is CASPRDGWLNEQFF.

J is TRBJ2-1 and V is TRBV5-6, with a tentative D call TRBD2 (6 bases). Trimming pared 4 bases from V and 3 bases from J, leaving 20 bases between. Germline CDR1 and CDR2: SGHDT and YYEEEE. The CDR3 is 17 residues long. This CDR3 reads CASSPRFASVDYNEQFF. DNA of the CDR3: TGTGCCAGCAGCCCCCGTTTTGCTAGCGTCGACTACAATGAGCAGTTCTTC.

The chain uses TRBV9 and TRBJ2-7, with 7 positions matching TRBD2. Germline V gene sequence: CDR1 SGDLS, CDR2 YYNGEE. The CDR3 covers 13 residues. The ends lost 3 bases at V and 2 bases at J; junction bases unmatched: 2. This CDR3 is CASSAGLAYEQYF. In DNA, the CDR3 is TGTGCCAGCAGCGCAGGACTAGCCTACGAGCAGTACTTC.

This clone appeared a single time. This sample also contains other DNA sequences that code for the same CDR3. The chain links TRBV2 to TRBJ2-5; no clear D. The CDR3 consists of 10 residues. Germline V lookup: CDR1 SNHLY, CDR2 FYNNEI. Trimming left V 8 bases short and J 1 base short, with 2 bases between. CDR3 loop: CASGQETQYF. The CDR3, as DNA: TGTGCCAGCGGCCAAGAGACCCAGTACTTC.

The CDR3 DNA reads TGTGCTAGTGGTACTACCATGCCCGGGACTAGCGGGAGTTTGAGCACCGGGGAGCTGTTTTTT. Protein sequence: CASGTTMPGTSGSLSTGELFF. The chain employs TRBV12-5 and TRBJ2-2, with TRBD2 matching over 14 bases. From germline, CDR1 is LGHNT and CDR2 FRNRAP. V shed 5 bases, J shed 4 bases, and the junction held 18 bases outside the gene matches. This CDR3 is 21 amino acids long.

V usage is TRBV9 and J usage is TRBJ2-1; 9 bases line up with TRBD2. The CDR3 sequence is 15 residues long. J was trimmed by 10 bases and V by 0 bases; bases with no gene match: 8. Germline V CDR1 and CDR2: SGDLS, YYNGEE. The CDR3 here is CASSVGVAGVWEQFF. The CDR3 DNA reads TGTGCCAGCAGCGTAGGGGTAGCGGGAGTGTGGGAGCAGTTCTTC. The whole variable domain, remainder taken from reference TRBV9 and TRBJ2-1, is DSGVTQTPKHLITATGQRVTLRCSPRSGDLSVYWYQQSLDQGLQFLIQYYNGEERAKGNILERFSAQQFPDLHSELNLSSLELGDSALYFCASSVGVAGVWEQFFGPGTRLTVL.

V and J are TRBV2 and TRBJ1-1; 8 nucleotides line up with TRBD1. The CDR3 loop spans 15 amino acids. V was pared by 5 bases and J by 0 bases, with 5 bases of the junction left unmatched. Germline V gives CDR1 SNHLY, CDR2 FYNNEI. The CDR3 DNA sequence: TGTGCCAGCAGTATACCGACAGGGGTGAACACTGAAGCTTTCTTT. This translates into CASSIPTGVNTEAFF.

The gene calls are TRBV5-6 and TRBJ1-1; 11 bases fit TRBD1. CDR3 length equals 14 residues. The J segment lost 5 bases and the V segment lost 4 bases, leaving 4 bases of the junction unmatched. Germline lookup yields CDR1 SGHDT and CDR2 YYEEEE. CDR3 DNA sequence: TGTGCCAGCAGCCGGGACAGGGGGTGGACTGAAGCTTTCTTT. Its protein is CASSRDRGWTEAFF.

This chain links TRBV10-3 with TRBJ2-1; 9 nucleotides match TRBD2. The CDR3 covers 14 residues. CDR1 ENHRY and CDR2 SYGVKD come from the germline V gene. With 7 bases clipped from V and 10 bases from J, the junction kept 11 bases outside the gene matches. This chain's CDR3 is CAITGTVTSGEQFF. CDR3 nucleotides: TGTGCCATCACCGGGACGGTCACTAGCGGGGAGCAGTTCTTC.